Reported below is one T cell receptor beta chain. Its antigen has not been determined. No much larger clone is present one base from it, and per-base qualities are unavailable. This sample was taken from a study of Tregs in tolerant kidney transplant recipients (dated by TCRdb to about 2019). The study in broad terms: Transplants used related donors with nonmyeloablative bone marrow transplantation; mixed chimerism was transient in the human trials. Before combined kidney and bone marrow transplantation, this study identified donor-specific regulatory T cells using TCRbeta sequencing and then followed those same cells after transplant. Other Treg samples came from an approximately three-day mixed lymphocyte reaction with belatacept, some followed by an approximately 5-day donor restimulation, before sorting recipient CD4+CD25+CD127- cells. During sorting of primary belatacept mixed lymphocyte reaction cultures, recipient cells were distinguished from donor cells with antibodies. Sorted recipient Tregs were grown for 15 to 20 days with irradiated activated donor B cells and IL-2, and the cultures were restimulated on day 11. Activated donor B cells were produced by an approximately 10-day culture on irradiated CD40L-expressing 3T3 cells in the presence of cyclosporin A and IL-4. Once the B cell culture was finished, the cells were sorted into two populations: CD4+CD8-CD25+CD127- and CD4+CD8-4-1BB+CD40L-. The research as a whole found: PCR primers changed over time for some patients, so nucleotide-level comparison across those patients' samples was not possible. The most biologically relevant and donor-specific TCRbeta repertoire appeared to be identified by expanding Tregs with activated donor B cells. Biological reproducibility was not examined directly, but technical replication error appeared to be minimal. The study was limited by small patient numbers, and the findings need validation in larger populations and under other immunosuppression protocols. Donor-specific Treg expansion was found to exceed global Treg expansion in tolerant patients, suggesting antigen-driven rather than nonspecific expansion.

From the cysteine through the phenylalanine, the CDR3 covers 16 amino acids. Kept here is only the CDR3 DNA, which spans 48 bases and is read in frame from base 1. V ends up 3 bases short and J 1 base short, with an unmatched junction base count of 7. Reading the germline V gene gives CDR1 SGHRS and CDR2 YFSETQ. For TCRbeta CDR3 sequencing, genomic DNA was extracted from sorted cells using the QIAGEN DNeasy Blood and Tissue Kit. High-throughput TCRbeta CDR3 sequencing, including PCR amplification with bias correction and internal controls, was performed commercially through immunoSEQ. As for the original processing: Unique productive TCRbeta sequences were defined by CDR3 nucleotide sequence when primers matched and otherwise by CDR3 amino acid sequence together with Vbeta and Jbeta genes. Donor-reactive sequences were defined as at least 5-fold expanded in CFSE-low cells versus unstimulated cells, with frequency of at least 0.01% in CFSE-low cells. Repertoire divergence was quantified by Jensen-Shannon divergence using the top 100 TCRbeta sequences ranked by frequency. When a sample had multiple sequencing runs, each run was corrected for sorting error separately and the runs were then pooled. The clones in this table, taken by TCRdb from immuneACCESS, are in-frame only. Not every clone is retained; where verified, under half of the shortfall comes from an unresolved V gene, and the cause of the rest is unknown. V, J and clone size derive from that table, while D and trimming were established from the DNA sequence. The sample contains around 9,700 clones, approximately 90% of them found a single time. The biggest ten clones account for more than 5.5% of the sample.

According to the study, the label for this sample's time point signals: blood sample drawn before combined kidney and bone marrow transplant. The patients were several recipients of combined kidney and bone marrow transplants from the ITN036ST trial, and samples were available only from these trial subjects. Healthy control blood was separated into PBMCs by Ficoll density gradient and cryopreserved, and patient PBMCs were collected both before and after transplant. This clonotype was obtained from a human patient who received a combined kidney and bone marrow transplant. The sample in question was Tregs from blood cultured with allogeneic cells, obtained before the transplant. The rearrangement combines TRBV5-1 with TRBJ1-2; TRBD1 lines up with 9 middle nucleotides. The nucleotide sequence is TGCGCCAGCAGCTCAATCCGGGACAGGGATAACTATGGCTACACCTTC. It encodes CASSSIRDRDNYGYTF.